The T cell receptor beta chain described here comes from a study of graft-versus-host responses after intestinal transplantation. The study's findings and limits: Researchers found GvH clones in recipient marrow, and some showed up first in ileum or blood. Graft-donor T cell macrochimerism coincided with high graft-versus-host to host-versus-graft clonal ratios in allografts.

Both intraepithelial and lamina propria lymphocytes were released by processing graft tissue. Per the germline V gene, CDR1 is SEHNR and CDR2 is FQNEAQ (reference sequence). V lost 6 bases and J 8 bases, leaving 8 bases between the germline ends. CDR3 length equals 11 residues. Comments on this clone: Its antigen is unknown.

Profiling relied on immunoSEQ multiplex PCR, and the TCRdb table lists in-frame clones only, not all of them. The sample records about 9,800 clones, 78% being singletons. The sample here was ileum tissue, taken around 500 days after intestinal transplant. This receptor was identified in a human patient who received an intestinal transplant, so some T cells may come from the graft donor. The chain carries TRBV7-9 and TRBJ2-1; no clear D. CDR3 residues: CASSSFDEQFF. The CDR3 nucleotides read TGTGCCAGCAGTAGTTTCGATGAGCAGTTCTTC.